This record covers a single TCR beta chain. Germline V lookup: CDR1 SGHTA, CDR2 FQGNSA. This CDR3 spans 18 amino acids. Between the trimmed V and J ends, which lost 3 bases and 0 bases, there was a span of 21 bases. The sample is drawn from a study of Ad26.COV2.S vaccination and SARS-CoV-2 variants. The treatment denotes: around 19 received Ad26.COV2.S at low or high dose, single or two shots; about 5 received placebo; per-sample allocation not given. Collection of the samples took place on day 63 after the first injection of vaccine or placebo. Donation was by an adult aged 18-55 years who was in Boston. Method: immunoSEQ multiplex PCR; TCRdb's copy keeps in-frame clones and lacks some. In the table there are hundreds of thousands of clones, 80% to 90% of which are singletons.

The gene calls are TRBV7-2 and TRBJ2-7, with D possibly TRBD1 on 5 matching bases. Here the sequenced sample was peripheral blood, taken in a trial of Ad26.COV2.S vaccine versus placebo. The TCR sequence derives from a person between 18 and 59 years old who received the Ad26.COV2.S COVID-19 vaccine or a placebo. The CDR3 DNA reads TGTGCCAGCAGCTTGTCCGACCGTAAGGGGCCTAGCTCCTACGAGCAGTACGTC. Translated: CASSLSDRKGPSSYEQYV.